This T cell receptor beta chain stems from a study of spatial heterogeneity in lung cancer. CDR3 length equals 16 residues. CDR1 is LGHNA, CDR2 YNFKEQ, per germline. Trimming took 1 base from V and 4 from J; bases not matched to a gene: 7. Every TCR cDNA molecule bore a unique molecular identifier. TCRdb used MiXCR to reprocess the 5' RACE reads, holding one entry per CDR3 protein. The sample has under 150,000 distinct CDR3 sequences, roughly 10% seen once. As for time point: blood at routine non-recurrence follow-up after resection. The receptor comes from a female donor with early-stage non-small cell lung cancer. V and J are TRBV4-2 and TRBJ1-3; 7 bases match TRBD1. The sample consisted of PBMCs, taken at follow-up. CDR3 sequence reads: CASSQGDRASGNTIYF. The CDR3 DNA reads TGTGCCAGCAGCCAAGGAGACAGGGCATCCGGAAACACCATATATTTT.